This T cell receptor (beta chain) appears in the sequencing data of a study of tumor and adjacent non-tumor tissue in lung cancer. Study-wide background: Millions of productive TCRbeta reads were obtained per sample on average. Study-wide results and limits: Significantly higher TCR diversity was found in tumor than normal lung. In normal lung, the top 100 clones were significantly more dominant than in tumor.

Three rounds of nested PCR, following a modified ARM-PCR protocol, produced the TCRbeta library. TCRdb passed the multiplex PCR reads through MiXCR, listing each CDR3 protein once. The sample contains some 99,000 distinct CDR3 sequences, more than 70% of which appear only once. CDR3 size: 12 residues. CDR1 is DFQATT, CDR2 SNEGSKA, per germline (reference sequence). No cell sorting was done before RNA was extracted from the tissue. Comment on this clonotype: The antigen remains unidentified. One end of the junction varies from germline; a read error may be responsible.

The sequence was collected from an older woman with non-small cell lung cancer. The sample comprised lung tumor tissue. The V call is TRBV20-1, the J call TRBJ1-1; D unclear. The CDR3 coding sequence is TGCAGTGCTAGAGAGGTCAACACTGAAGATTTCTTT. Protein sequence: CSAREVNTEDFF.